The following is a T cell receptor beta chain sequence with its context. The entry originates in a study of T cell responses to AZD1222 COVID-19 vaccine. The table came from immunoSEQ multiplex PCR; TCRdb's copy has only in-frame clones and leaves some out. The profile covers about 140,000 clones, with almost 95% appearing a single time and roughly 3.5% taken by the ten largest. Germline CDR1 is MDHEN and CDR2 is SYDVKM. V lost 5 bases and J lost 4, with 15 bases in between. This CDR3 has 14 amino acids. The rearrangement joins TRBV28 to TRBJ2-7; D is perhaps TRBD1 (6 bases). This clonotype was obtained from an adult who received the AZD1222 COVID-19 vaccine. The specimen comprised peripheral blood, sampled 28 days after the second AZD1222 dose. CDR3 bases: TGTGCCAGCAGTCGGGCAGGGGAAGGGTACGAGCAGTACTTC. Translated, it gives CASSRAGEGYEQYF.